The sequence of this T cell receptor (beta chain) was determined in a study of blood T cell repertoires in COVID-19 (TCRdb year 2020). Some background on the complete study: The collaborator samples originated in the United States, Italy and Spain and spanned the acute and convalescent phases of COVID-19. The prospective study material was composed of cDNA or gDNA derived from T cells, B-cell-depleted T cells, or PBMCs. The dataset comprised deeply sampled blood TCRbeta repertoires from subjects exposed to, actively infected with, or recovered from COVID-19. The repertoires were released in a freely available public database meant as a resource for research on the immune response to SARS-CoV-2. Samples were obtained from the ongoing ImmuneRACE study (first 160 participants) and from 1,254 subjects provided by 6 global collaborators. The sample metadata nearly always contained a de-identified subject ID, COVID-19 status, age in years and sex. Where available, HLA class I and class II types were taken from metadata supplied by the sample provider and were not determined by assay-based typing.

The collaborating institutions used their own protocols to collect whole blood in K2EDTA tubes. For TCRbeta analysis, collaborator samples were shipped as frozen whole blood, as isolated PBMCs, or as DNA extracted from either sample type. CDR1 and CDR2, looked up from the germline V gene (reference sequence), are MNHNY and SVGAGI. The CDR3, from cysteine to phenylalanine, totals 15 residues. The entry retains the CDR3 DNA only, 45 bases that are in frame from base 1. At the junction V is shortened by 9 bases and J by 1 base; bases outside the gene matches: 11. This clone appeared a few times. Its antigen is unknown. The sample holds no much larger clone one base away, and base qualities are not on file. TCRbeta CDR3 regions were amplified from genomic DNA by means of the immunoSEQ Assay, a bias-controlled multiplex PCR. Turning to the authors' computational methods: The number of nucleated cells in each sample was estimated from the amplification of reference gene primers within the assay. To quantify the absolute abundance of each unique TCRbeta CDR3 rearrangement, sequence reads were collapsed and filtered. For each sample, productive Simpson clonality was calculated by taking the square root of Simpson's diversity index across productive rearrangements. TCRdb's version of the immuneACCESS table is confined to in-frame rearrangements and falls short of the full clone set. An unresolved V gene accounts for under half of the shortfall where checked; the remainder is of unknown origin. V, J and clone size are taken as reported in that table, and D and trimming were inferred from the DNA itself. This sample has roughly 200,000 clones in its table, and around 82% of those were observed once. The ten largest clones capture around 4.4% of the sample.

General study outcomes and caveats: The amount of clinical and demographic metadata varied by source and participant and was provided uncurated.

In this chain, TRBV6-6 is recombined with TRBJ1-2, and 7 bases in between align with TRBD1. The sample taken for sequencing was peripheral blood. This receptor was taken from a man aged 45-60 years with active or convalescent COVID-19. In nucleotide form, the sequence is TGTGCCAGTAAAGAAGAGGGGGCGCGTAACTATGGCTACACCTTC. Its product reads: CASKEEGARNYGYTF.